Listed here are 29 T cell receptor beta chains from one sample, sequenced in a study of blood T cell repertoires in COVID-19. Some clones are missing from TCRdb's copy, which holds only in-frame ones; the method was immunoSEQ multiplex PCR. The sample carries roughly 270,000 clones, 85% recorded once. Material: PBMCs or T cells enriched from blood (not recorded which). The receptors come from a woman aged 45-65 years who had recovered from COVID-19.

This clone was detected a few times. This sequence joins TRBV6-4 and TRBJ2-3, with D tentatively TRBD2 (6 bases). Germline CDR1 and CDR2: MRHNA and SNTAGT. CDR3 length: 13 amino acids. Between the trimmed V and J ends, which lost 2 bases and 4 bases, there was a span of 7 bases. For the CDR3, the DNA is TGTGCCAGCAGTGACGGGGAGGCAGATACGCAGTATTTT. Amino acids: CASSDGEADTQYF.

The J gene is TRBJ1-4, the V gene TRBV28, with D perhaps matching TRBD1 (5 bases). From germline, CDR1 is MDHEN and CDR2 SYDVKM. This CDR3 has 16 amino acids. Between the trimmed V and J ends, which lost 6 bases and 4 bases, there was a span of 18 bases. The CDR3 DNA reads as TGTGCCAGCAGGAAATATCAGGGTCAGGGTAATGAAAAACTGTTTTTT. Encoded protein: CASRKYQGQGNEKLFF.

The chain couples TRBV7-2 to TRBJ1-1; tentative D call: TRBD1 (5 bases). The length of the CDR3 is 13 residues. V was shortened by 4 bases and J by 7 bases, with 13 bases between the two germline ends. The V gene's germline CDR1 is SGHTA and CDR2 FQGNSA. The CDR3 nucleotides read TGTGCCAGCAGCTCACGGGGGTCAATTGAAGCTTTCTTT. Translated, it gives CASSSRGSIEAFF.

This chain joins TRBV9 and TRBJ2-3; 11 nucleotides agree with TRBD1. Trimming cost V 4 bases and J 3 bases; bases outside gene matches: 4. The CDR3 contains 15 residues. Germline CDR1 and CDR2: SGDLS and YYNGEE. The CDR3 nucleotides read TGTGCCAGCAGCTCCCGGGACAGGGGGACAGATACGCAGTATTTT. Its translation: CASSSRDRGTDTQYF.

As concerns this clone: Other DNA sequences in this specimen translate into the identical CDR3. This sequence joins TRBV7-9 and TRBJ1-4, with 11 bases identical to TRBD1. Germline V CDR1 and CDR2: SEHNR, FQNEAQ (reference sequence). Losses at the gene ends were 6 bases for V and 8 bases for J; bases not matched to a gene: 5. This CDR3 spans 14 amino acids. CDR3 in amino acids: CASSTGTGGEKLFF. The CDR3 bases are TGTGCCAGCAGTACCGGGACAGGGGGAGAAAAACTGTTTTTT.

J is TRBJ2-5 and V is TRBV19; D is uncertain. The V end lost 5 bases, the J end lost 1 base, and 8 bases lay between the germline ends. Germline CDR1 is LNHDA and CDR2 is SQIVND (reference sequence). The CDR3 totals 13 residues. CDR3 protein: CASSWNSQETQYF. The CDR3 nucleotides are TGTGCCAGTAGTTGGAACAGCCAAGAGACCCAGTACTTC. The full variable domain, rest sourced from reference TRBV19 and TRBJ2-5, is DGGITQSPKYLFRKEGQNVTLSCEQNLNHDAMYWYRQDPGQGLRLIYYSQIVNDFQKGDIAEGYSVSREKKESFPLTVTSAQKNPTAFYLCASSWNSQETQYFGPGTRLLVL.

This chain uses TRBV5-1 with TRBJ2-2; D is perhaps TRBD1 (6 bases). Per the germline V gene, CDR1 is SGHRS and CDR2 is YFSETQ. V was shortened by 7 bases and J by 5 bases, with 15 bases between the two germline ends. This CDR3 comprises 14 residues. For the CDR3, the DNA is TGCGCCAGCGACCGAGGACAGAGAACCGGGGAGCTGTTTTTT. Translation gives CASDRGQRTGELFF.

This clone has more than one count but fewer than ten. As DNA, the CDR3 is TGTGCCAGCAGCCATCAACAGGGCCACGGGGAGCTGTTTTTT. Translated, it gives CASSHQQGHGELFF. The genes are TRBV14 and TRBJ2-2, with a possible D match to TRBD1 (6 bases). This CDR3 is 14 amino acids long. The germline V gene encodes CDR1 SGHDN and CDR2 FVKESK. V was pared by 3 bases and J by 7 bases, with 12 bases between.

The chain combines TRBV5-1 with TRBJ2-2; D not certain. V was shortened by 4 bases and J by 3 bases, with 13 bases between the two germline ends. Germline-derived CDR1 and CDR2 are SGHRS and YFSETQ. This CDR3 has 15 amino acids. CDR3 sequence (DNA): TGCGCCAGCAGCCTGGACCGGAGAGACACCGGGGAGCTGTTTTTT. Translated, it gives CASSLDRRDTGELFF.

The J gene is TRBJ1-1, the V gene TRBV18; 7 nucleotides match TRBD1. CDR3 length: 13 amino acids. CDR1 is KGHSH, CDR2 LQKENI, per germline. V lost 6 bases, J lost 10 bases, and 11 bases stayed unmatched. The CDR3 region has the DNA TGTGCCAGCTCCCCTGAGGGACAGACCCGAGCTTTCTTT. Translated: CASSPEGQTRAFF.

Only a few counts were recorded for this clone. This chain uses TRBV5-6 with TRBJ2-7; TRBD2 matches 12 bases. This CDR3 region has 17 residues. The germline CDR1 and CDR2 sequences are SGHDT and YYEEEE. The ends lost 3 bases at V and 3 bases at J; junction bases unmatched: 10. CDR3 nucleotide sequence: TGTGCCAGCAGCTCGACCCTTTGGACTAGCGGGAACTACGAGCAGTACTTC. Translating gives CASSSTLWTSGNYEQYF.

The V call is TRBV19, the J call TRBJ1-3; D is ambiguous. The CDR3 sequence is 15 residues long. With 10 bases removed from V and 1 base from J, the gap between germline ends came to 17 bases. Germline V gives CDR1 LNHDA, CDR2 SQIVND (reference sequence). Here the CDR3 DNA reads TGTGCCACCCTTCATCGTCGGGGATCTGGAAACACCATATATTTT. Amino acid sequence: CATLHRRGSGNTIYF.

This chain uses TRBV7-9 with TRBJ1-2; 7 nucleotides match TRBD1. Trimming at V came to 7 bases and at J to 3 bases, leaving 8 bases not matched to a gene. The CDR3 has 14 residues. In germline, CDR1 is SEHNR, CDR2 FQNEAQ (reference sequence). The CDR3 is CASKEGAWDYGYTF. The CDR3 DNA sequence: TGTGCCAGCAAAGAGGGGGCGTGGGACTATGGCTACACCTTC. The full variable domain, completed using reference TRBV7-9 and TRBJ1-2, is DTGVSQNPRHKITKRGQNVTFRCDPISEHNRLYWYRQTLGQGPEFLTYFQNEAQLEKSRLLSDRFSAERPKGSFSTLEIQRTEQGDSAMYLCASKEGAWDYGYTFGSGTRLTVV.

The chain couples TRBV12-5 to TRBJ1-5, with 9 positions matching TRBD1. CDR3 length: 16 residues. Germline CDR1 is LGHNT and CDR2 is FRNRAP. With V trimmed by 2 bases and J by 8 bases, 10 bases remained unmatched. CDR3 coding DNA: TGTGCTAGTGGTTTGACTTGGGACAGGGAGAGCAAGCCCCAGCATTTT. As protein: CASGLTWDRESKPQHF.

The V call is TRBV15, the J call TRBJ1-5, with TRBD1 identical over 8 bases. The CDR3 sequence is 14 residues long. Germline V gene lookup returns CDR1 LNHNV and CDR2 YYDKDF (reference sequence). The junction had 6 bases not matched to a gene; V was cut back by 4 bases and J by 7 bases. CDR3 sequence reads: CATSKQGAGQPQHF. The CDR3 DNA sequence: TGTGCCACCAGCAAGCAGGGGGCCGGGCAGCCCCAGCATTTT.

The chain carries TRBV11-2 and TRBJ1-5; D gene ambiguous. This CDR3 has 15 amino acids. The V gene's germline CDR1 is SGHAT and CDR2 FQNNGV. The V gene lost 0 bases and the J gene lost 1 base, with 7 bases spanning the gap. This chain's CDR3 is CASSLDSGSNQPQHF. CDR3 sequence (DNA): TGTGCCAGCAGCTTAGATTCCGGGAGCAATCAGCCCCAGCATTTT.

J is TRBJ1-5 and V is TRBV7-2; D not resolved. Trimming took 0 bases from V and 5 from J, leaving 5 bases between them. The V gene's germline CDR1 is SGHTA and CDR2 FQGNSA. This CDR3 has 13 residues. The CDR3 protein is CASSLATYQPQHF. In nucleotides, the CDR3 is TGTGCCAGCAGCTTAGCGACTTATCAGCCCCAGCATTTT.

This rearrangement joins TRBV10-3 to TRBJ2-7, with TRBD1 identical over 7 bases. V lost 4 bases, J lost 0 bases, and 0 bases stayed unmatched. Germline CDR1 is ENHRY and CDR2 is SYGVKD. The CDR3 spans 13 residues. The CDR3, as DNA: TGTGCCATCAGTGGGACAGGCTCCTACGAGCAGTACTTC. Its translation: CAISGTGSYEQYF.

This clone was picked up a small number of times. The gene calls are TRBV25-1 and TRBJ2-2; D not resolved. From germline, CDR1 is MGHDK and CDR2 SYGVNS. V shed 1 base and J shed 4 bases, with 4 bases lying between them. The CDR3 has 13 amino acids. The CDR3 is CASSEFSTGELFF. The CDR3 DNA reads TGTGCCAGCAGTGAATTTAGCACCGGGGAGCTGTTTTTT.

The V gene is TRBV19, the J gene TRBJ1-2; 9 nucleotides align to TRBD1. V was pared by 5 bases and J by 6 bases, with 7 bases of the junction left unmatched. The germline V gene has CDR1 LNHDA and CDR2 SQIVND (reference sequence). The CDR3 runs 14 residues. CDR3 DNA: TGTGCCAGTAGTCACCGACAGGGGGTGGATGGCTACACCTTC. Translation gives CASSHRQGVDGYTF.

This rearrangement joins TRBV9 to TRBJ2-1; D might be TRBD2 (5 bases). The CDR3 contains 18 residues. Trimming removed 0 bases from V and 5 bases from J, with 21 bases in between. Germline assignment: CDR1 SGDLS and CDR2 YYNGEE. The CDR3 loop is CASSVGSSRATLNNEQFF. The CDR3 bases are TGTGCCAGCAGCGTAGGGTCGTCGCGGGCCACCCTGAACAATGAGCAGTTCTTC.

The genes are TRBV7-2 and TRBJ2-7, with 12 bases fitting TRBD2. The germline V gene has CDR1 SGHTA and CDR2 FQGNSA. V lost 3 bases to trimming and J lost 5 bases; unmatched junction nucleotides: 8. The CDR3 has 16 amino acids. The CDR3 DNA reads TGTGCCAGCAGCTTGACTCTAGCGGGAGGGCCCCACGAGCAGTACTTC. Protein sequence: CASSLTLAGGPHEQYF.

The genes are TRBV5-1 and TRBJ2-3, with D unresolved. Germline V lookup: CDR1 SGHRS, CDR2 YFSETQ. Between the trimmed V and J ends, which lost 3 bases and 1 base, there was a span of 9 bases. The CDR3 runs 14 residues. The CDR3 nucleotides are TGCGCCAGCAGCTCGCAGGCAGGCACAGATACGCAGTATTTT. As protein: CASSSQAGTDTQYF.

The V call is TRBV19, the J call TRBJ1-4; possibly TRBD1 for D (6 bases). The CDR3 sequence is 15 residues long. V was pared by 1 base and J by 4 bases, with 10 bases between. The germline gives CDR1 LNHDA, CDR2 SQIVND (reference sequence). DNA for the CDR3: TGTGCCAGTAGTATAGGAGGACAGAATAATGAAAAACTGTTTTTT. As protein: CASSIGGQNNEKLFF.

Here the CDR3 DNA reads TGTGCCAGCAGCCCACAGGGGGCGAGGGAGACCCAGTACTTC. This sequence encodes CASSPQGARETQYF. The gene calls are TRBV9 and TRBJ2-5, with 9 bases that match TRBD1. This CDR3 is built from 14 residues. CDR1 is SGDLS, CDR2 YYNGEE, per germline. J was trimmed by 5 bases and V by 4 bases; bases with no gene match: 6. The full variable domain, with the rest looked up from reference TRBV9 and TRBJ2-5, is DSGVTQTPKHLITATGQRVTLRCSPRSGDLSVYWYQQSLDQGLQFLIQYYNGEERAKGNILERFSAQQFPDLHSELNLSSLELGDSALYFCASSPQGARETQYFGPGTRLLVL.

This chain connects TRBV6-5 to TRBJ1-1, with TRBD1 matching 7 bases. Per the germline V gene, CDR1 is MNHEY and CDR2 is SVGAGI. This CDR3 contains 12 residues. V lost 6 bases, J lost 5 bases, and 3 bases stayed unmatched. CDR3 loop: CASRRQGTEAFF. CDR3 bases: TGTGCCAGCAGACGACAGGGAACTGAAGCTTTCTTT.

J is TRBJ2-2 and V is TRBV11-3; a weak D match, TRBD1 (5 bases). CDR3 length equals 15 residues. V lost 5 bases to trimming and J lost 1 base, with 11 bases between them. Germline CDR1 reads SGHNT; CDR2 reads YENEEA. CDR3 loop: CASSASRGNTGELFF. CDR3 bases: TGTGCCAGCAGCGCATCAAGGGGGAACACCGGGGAGCTGTTTTTT.

V usage is TRBV11-2 and J usage is TRBJ1-2; 8 nucleotides agree with TRBD1. The CDR3 covers 16 residues. Germline V gene sequence: CDR1 SGHAT, CDR2 FQNNGV. Trimming at V came to 5 bases and at J to 7 bases, leaving 15 bases not matched to a gene. The CDR3 protein is CASSHLRTGRGSGYTF. In nucleotides, the CDR3 is TGTGCCAGCAGCCACTTAAGGACAGGGCGAGGAAGTGGCTACACCTTC.

This CDR3 reads CASSSYRAGGTEAFF. The CDR3, as DNA: TGTGCCAGCAGCTCCTACAGGGCCGGCGGCACTGAAGCTTTCTTT. The chain joins TRBV13 to TRBJ1-1; D is perhaps TRBD1 (6 bases). The CDR3 loop spans 15 amino acids. Germline CDR1 PRHDT, CDR2 FYEKMQ (reference sequence). V was trimmed by 4 bases and J by 4 bases, leaving 16 bases between them.